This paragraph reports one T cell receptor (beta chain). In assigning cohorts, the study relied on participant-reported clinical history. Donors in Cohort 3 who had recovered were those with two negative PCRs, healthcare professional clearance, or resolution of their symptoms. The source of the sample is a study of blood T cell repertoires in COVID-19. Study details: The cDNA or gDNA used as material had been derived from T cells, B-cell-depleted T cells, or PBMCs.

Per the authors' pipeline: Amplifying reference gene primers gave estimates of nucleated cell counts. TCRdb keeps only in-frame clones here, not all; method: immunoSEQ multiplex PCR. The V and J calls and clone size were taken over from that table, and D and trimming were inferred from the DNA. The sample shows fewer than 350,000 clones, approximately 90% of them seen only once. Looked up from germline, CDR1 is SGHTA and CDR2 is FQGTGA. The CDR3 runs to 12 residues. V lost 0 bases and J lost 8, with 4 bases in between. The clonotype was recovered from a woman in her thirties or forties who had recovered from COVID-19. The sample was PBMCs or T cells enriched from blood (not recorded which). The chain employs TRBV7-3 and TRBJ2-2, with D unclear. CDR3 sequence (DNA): TGTGCCAGCAGCTTAACACAGGGGGAGCTGTTTTTT. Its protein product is CASSLTQGELFF.